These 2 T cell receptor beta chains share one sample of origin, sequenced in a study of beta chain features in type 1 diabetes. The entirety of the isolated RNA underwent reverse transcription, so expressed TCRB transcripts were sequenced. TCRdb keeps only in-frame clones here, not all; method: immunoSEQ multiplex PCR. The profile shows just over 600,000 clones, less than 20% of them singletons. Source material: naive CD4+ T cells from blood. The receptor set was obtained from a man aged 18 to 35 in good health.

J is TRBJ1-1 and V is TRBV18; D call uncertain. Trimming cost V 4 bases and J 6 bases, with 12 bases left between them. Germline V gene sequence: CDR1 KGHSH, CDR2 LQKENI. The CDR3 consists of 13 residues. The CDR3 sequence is CASSRLGLAEAFF. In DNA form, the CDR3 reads TGTGCCAGCTCACGACTGGGGTTGGCTGAAGCTTTCTTT.

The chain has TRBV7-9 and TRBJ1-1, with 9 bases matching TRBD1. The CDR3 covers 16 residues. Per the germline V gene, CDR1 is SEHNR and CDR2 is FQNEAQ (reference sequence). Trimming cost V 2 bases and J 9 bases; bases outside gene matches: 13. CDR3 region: CASSLLTGQGEHKAFF. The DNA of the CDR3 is TGTGCCAGCAGCTTACTAACGGGACAGGGAGAGCACAAAGCTTTCTTT.